The 17 T cell receptor beta chains given below trace back to one sample, sequenced in a study of Graves' ophthalmopathy and Graves' hyperthyroidism. The authors amplified TCR beta CDR3 regions, and they did so from RNA transcripts for repertoire sequencing. An initial RT-PCR round employing HTBI primers preceded a second-round multiplex PCR. MiXCR, applied by TCRdb to the multiplex PCR reads, yields one record per CDR3 protein. Of 500,000 to 700,000 distinct CDR3 sequences listed, 20% to 25% are singletons. Material for sequencing was peripheral blood. The receptors were gathered from a woman aged 18-29 years with stable Graves' hyperthyroidism. Some clones in this sample may be carry-over from other donors' samples.

In DNA, the CDR3 is TGTGCCAGCAGTTGGACAGGGTTAGATTTAGGTGCCAATCAGCCCCAGCATTTT. Protein product: CASSWTGLDLGANQPQHF. The chain couples TRBV2 to TRBJ1-5; 8 bases map to TRBD1. CDR1 and CDR2 from the germline V gene are SNHLY and FYNNEI. This CDR3 region has 18 residues. V lost 5 bases and J lost 3; bases outside the gene matches: 15.

This clonotype was recorded at least ten times. The chain has TRBV20-1 and TRBJ1-2; D unresolved. CDR1 DFQATT and CDR2 SNEGSKA come from the germline V gene (reference sequence). The ends were cut back, 4 bases at V and 5 bases at J, with 14 bases in the middle. This CDR3 has 13 amino acids. This CDR3 is CSATLALPYGYTF. The DNA for the CDR3 is TGCAGTGCTACCCTTGCGCTGCCGTATGGCTACACCTTC.

This clonotype has ten or more counts. V gene TRBV7-3 combines with J gene TRBJ2-5; 7 positions match TRBD2. V gave up 0 bases and J gave up 4 bases; unmatched junction bases: 5. CDR1 is SGHTA, CDR2 FQGTGA, per germline. The CDR3 runs 15 residues. The CDR3 DNA reads TGTGCCAGCAGCTTAACGGGGGGGGGACGAGAGACCCAGTACTTC. Its translation is CASSLTGGGRETQYF.

This clonotype appeared many times. The CDR3 spells CASSYATGRGYTF. The CDR3 DNA is TGTGCCAGCAGTTACGCGACAGGGAGAGGCTACACCTTC. The V call is TRBV6-2 or TRBV6-3, the J call TRBJ1-2; TRBD1 matches 7 bases. The V gene end was trimmed by 2 bases and the J gene end by 8 bases; junction bases not matched to a gene: 5. Germline loops: CDR1 MNHEY, CDR2 SVGEGT. There are 13 residues in the CDR3.

This clonotype appeared a few times. The CDR3, as DNA: TGCAGCGTTGAAGATGCTCGGGACAGCTCCTACGAGCAGTACTTC. Its protein is CSVEDARDSSYEQYF. The chain joins TRBV29-1 to TRBJ2-7, with TRBD1 matching 7 bases. This CDR3 spans 15 amino acids. Unmatched junction bases numbered 5, after V lost 0 bases and J lost 0 bases. From germline, CDR1 is SQVTM and CDR2 ANQGSEA.

This clonotype was observed many times. The CDR3 is CSVQGTENQPQHF. DNA of the CDR3: TGCAGCGTTCAGGGGACAGAAAATCAGCCCCAGCATTTT. The gene calls are TRBV29-1 and TRBJ1-5; 7 positions agree with TRBD1. This CDR3 has 13 residues. With 5 bases clipped from V and 4 bases from J, the junction kept 5 bases outside the gene matches. Germline V lookup: CDR1 SQVTM, CDR2 ANQGSEA.

This clonotype occurred a few times. The gene calls are TRBV7-9 and TRBJ1-2; TRBD1 matches 8 bases. Germline V CDR1 and CDR2: SEHNR, FQNEAQ (reference sequence). There are 16 residues in the CDR3. Trimming at V came to 5 bases and at J to 0 bases, leaving 8 bases not matched to a gene. DNA of the CDR3: TGTGCCAGCAGCAGACAGGGGAGCCCTACTAACTATGGCTACACCTTC. Translating it yields CASSRQGSPTNYGYTF.

In its sample, this clonotype was seen once. It may be a read error: a sequence one base away is much more abundant. Lacking the conserved final phenylalanine or tryptophan, this CDR3 likely reflects a read error. The CDR3 bases are TGTGCCAGTAGTACCCGGGAGCGGTACTACGAGCAGTACTAC. The encoded protein is CASSTRERYYEQYY. The chain is built from TRBV19 and TRBJ2-7, with D tentatively TRBD2 (6 bases). The length of the CDR3 is 14 residues. The V gene lost 4 bases and the J gene lost 3 bases, with 13 bases spanning the gap. Germline V gene data show CDR1 as LNHDA and CDR2 as SQIVND (reference sequence).

This clonotype came up many times. This rearrangement joins TRBV15 to TRBJ2-6; D possibly corresponds to TRBD1 (6 bases). The V gene's germline CDR1 is LNHNV and CDR2 YYDKDF (reference sequence). V lost 0 bases and J 1 base, leaving 22 bases between the germline ends. The CDR3 totals 21 residues. The CDR3 here is CATSRDWGTSIKLSGANVLTF. Here the CDR3 DNA reads TGTGCCACCAGCAGAGATTGGGGGACAAGTATCAAGCTTTCTGGGGCCAACGTCCTGACTTTC. The full variable domain, rest sourced from reference TRBV15 and TRBJ2-6, is DAMVIQNPRYQVTQFGKPVTLSCSQTLNHNVMYWYQQKSSQAPKLLFHYYDKDFNNEADTPDNFQSRRPNTSFCFLDIRSPGLGDTAMYLCATSRDWGTSIKLSGANVLTFGAGSRLTVL.

This clonotype was seen many times. This chain links TRBV24-1 with TRBJ2-2; D remains ambiguous. The CDR3 is 14 residues long. V lost 7 bases and J lost 1, with 9 bases in between. Looked up from germline, CDR1 is KGHDR and CDR2 is SFDVKD. CDR3 nucleotide sequence: TGTGCCACCAGCGGTAAGGTGAACACCGGGGAGCTGTTTTTT. Its protein is CATSGKVNTGELFF.

Ten or more counts support this clonotype. The CDR3 nucleotides read TGTGCCAGCAGCAGAGCGGACAGGGGGAGGGAGCAGTACTTC. Its translation is CASSRADRGREQYF. The chain couples TRBV11-2 to TRBJ2-7; 10 bases fit TRBD1. The germline V gene encodes CDR1 SGHAT and CDR2 FQNNGV. Trimming removed 5 bases from V and 7 bases from J; junction bases left unmatched: 8. The CDR3 runs to 14 residues.

This clonotype was detected only a few times. The chain is built from TRBV3-1 and TRBJ2-5; 12 nucleotides match TRBD2. This CDR3 region has 17 residues. The V gene end was trimmed by 2 bases and the J gene end by 0 bases; junction bases not matched to a gene: 4. Germline assignment: CDR1 LGHDT and CDR2 YNNKEL (reference sequence). CDR3 in DNA: TGTGCCAGCAGCCAACTGACTAGCGGGGGACACCAAGAGACCCAGTACTTC. It specifies CASSQLTSGGHQETQYF.

This clonotype was observed a handful of times. Germline is not matched at one junction end, which may reflect a read error. The rearrangement joins TRBV7-2 to TRBJ2-4; D is perhaps TRBD2 (5 bases). This CDR3 spans 16 amino acids. Germline CDR1 SGHTA, CDR2 FQGNSA. CDR3 loop: CASTPPAGIAKNIKYF. The CDR3, as DNA: TGTGCCAGCACCCCACCCGCCGGGATAGCCAAAAACATTAAGTACTTC.

This clonotype was seen a handful of times. The rearrangement links TRBV28 to TRBJ2-7, with 7 bases identical to TRBD2. Trimming at V came to 4 bases and at J to 3 bases, leaving 3 bases not matched to a gene. Germline CDR1 and CDR2: MDHEN and SYDVKM. The CDR3 contains 13 residues. CDR3 sequence (DNA): TGTGCCAGCAGTTCAGGACTAGTCTACGAGCAGTACTTC. This sequence encodes CASSSGLVYEQYF.

This clonotype was seen repeatedly, ten times or more. This chain joins TRBV25-1 and TRBJ2-7; the match to TRBD1 covers 7 bases. The CDR3 length is 15 residues. The germline V gene has CDR1 MGHDK and CDR2 SYGVNS. V lost 2 bases to trimming and J lost 3 bases; unmatched junction nucleotides: 7. In DNA, the CDR3 is TGTGCCAGCAGTGAAACCGGGACAGTCAACTACGAGCAGTACTTC. Translating it yields CASSETGTVNYEQYF.

This clonotype has ten or more counts. This chain links TRBV7-6 with TRBJ1-1; 7 bases are a match to TRBD1. V shed 0 bases and J 6 bases; nucleotides not matched to a gene: 1. CDR3 length: 13 amino acids. The germline CDR1 and CDR2 sequences are SGHVS and FNYEAQ. In DNA, the CDR3 is TGTGCCAGCAGCTTAGCAGGGGGCTCTGAAGCTTTCTTT. Translation: CASSLAGGSEAFF.

DNA for the CDR3: TGTGCCAGCAGTTTAGGCCCCACGCCGGCCAACGTCCTGACTTTC. This codes for CASSLGPTPANVLTF. The chain is built from TRBV12-3 or TRBV12-4 and TRBJ2-6; D is ambiguous. Trimming pared 1 base from V and 6 bases from J, leaving 10 bases between. CDR3 length: 15 amino acids.